Each of the 32 T cell receptor beta chains below was sequenced from the same sample in a study of shared clonotypes between healthy human individuals (TCRdb year 2020). The library was obtained by the immunoSEQ multiplex PCR assay. This immuneACCESS table, as held by TCRdb, lists in-frame sequences with V and J called but not all clones. Of the missing ones, under half trace to an unresolved V gene in checked studies; the others have no known cause. In this sample the table shows about 710,000 clones, approximately 72% of which occur a single time. The ten largest account for approximately 1.7% of the sample. The source material was memory CD4+ T cells sorted from blood. Taken with the paper, the label for cell subset or site translates to: CD45RA-negative fraction. The origin of the receptors is a woman in her 30s in good health.

The chain uses TRBV18 and TRBJ2-1; weak D call: TRBD1 (5 bases). The CDR3 totals 13 residues. V shed 0 bases and J shed 14 bases, with 14 bases lying between them. The germline gives CDR1 KGHSH, CDR2 LQKENI. The CDR3 sequence is CASSPPDRRVEFF. The CDR3 DNA is TGTGCCAGCTCACCACCGGACCGCAGGGTAGAGTTCTTC.

The genes are TRBV28 and TRBJ2-7, with 7 bases aligning to TRBD1. The germline gives CDR1 MDHEN, CDR2 SYDVKM. This CDR3 region has 18 residues. V trimming: 7 bases; J trimming: 0 bases; junction bases outside the gene matches: 18. Written as DNA, the CDR3 is TGTGCCAGCACCCCACGTTCCCCGGGACAGATTATCTCCTACGAGCAGTACTTC. Its translation is CASTPRSPGQIISYEQYF.

This chain joins TRBV7-9 and TRBJ1-1, with 7 bases identical to TRBD1. This CDR3 comprises 14 residues. Unmatched junction bases numbered 7, after V lost 3 bases and J lost 6 bases. Germline V gene data show CDR1 as SEHNR and CDR2 as FQNEAQ (reference sequence). For the CDR3, the DNA is TGTGCCAGCAGCTTGTCCGGGACAGAGGCTGAAGCTTTCTTT. Amino acids: CASSLSGTEAEAFF.

This clone was counted between two and nine times. Additional DNA sequences in this sample encode the identical CDR3. V gene TRBV5-1 combines with J gene TRBJ2-1; no clear D gene. Germline lookup yields CDR1 SGHRS and CDR2 YFSETQ. The CDR3 sequence is 15 residues long. V was trimmed by 4 bases and J by 1 base, leaving 12 bases between them. CDR3 coding DNA: TGCGCCAGCAGCGCTGCCTCAGGTTCCTACAATGAGCAGTTCTTC. The encoded protein is CASSAASGSYNEQFF.

The chain links TRBV5-6 to TRBJ1-3; D possibly corresponds to TRBD1 (5 bases). This CDR3 contains 14 residues. Germline CDR1 and CDR2: SGHDT and YYEEEE. V was trimmed by 5 bases and J by 4 bases, leaving 13 bases between them. The chain's CDR3 is CASSGSGGGNTIYF. CDR3 nucleotides: TGTGCCAGCAGTGGCAGCGGGGGAGGAAACACCATATATTTT.

The J gene is TRBJ2-7, the V gene TRBV5-1; TRBD2 agrees at 9 bases. This CDR3 spans 16 amino acids. In germline, CDR1 is SGHRS, CDR2 YFSETQ. The V gene end was trimmed by 3 bases and the J gene end by 5 bases; junction bases not matched to a gene: 12. CDR3 sequence reads: CASSSSGSREGHEQYF. The CDR3 region has the DNA TGCGCCAGCAGCTCGTCCGGGTCGCGGGAGGGCCACGAGCAGTACTTC.

The CDR3 reads CASRRRRRGPNQPQHF. CDR3 coding DNA: TGTGCCAGCAGACGGAGGAGGAGGGGGCCCAATCAGCCCCAGCATTTT. The chain has TRBV28 and TRBJ1-5, with TRBD1 matching over 7 bases. V lost 6 bases to trimming and J lost 3 bases; unmatched junction nucleotides: 11. CDR1 and CDR2 from the germline V gene are MDHEN and SYDVKM. The CDR3 sequence is 16 residues long.

This clone appeared a few times. The gene calls are TRBV18 and TRBJ2-5, with a possible D match to TRBD1 (5 bases). The CDR3 extends over 14 amino acids. CDR1 and CDR2 from the germline V gene are KGHSH and LQKENI. Trimming took 2 bases from V and 2 from J, leaving 9 bases between them. CDR3 in DNA: TGTGCCAGCTCACCAAGACAGCTTCAAGAGACCCAGTACTTC. Translation: CASSPRQLQETQYF.

This clone showed up just once. The chain uses TRBV28 and TRBJ1-5; D gene ambiguous. The germline V and J ends were trimmed by 10 bases and 2 bases, with 15 bases remaining between them. This CDR3 contains 14 residues. The germline V gene encodes CDR1 MDHEN and CDR2 SYDVKM. The DNA of the CDR3 is TGTGCCACTCTCGAAGGAGGTGGCAATCAGCCCCAGCATTTT. Translation gives CATLEGGGNQPQHF.

This sequence joins TRBV13 and TRBJ2-1; 7 positions agree with TRBD2. V dropped 2 bases and J dropped 3; count of bases not matched to a gene: 10. This CDR3 has 17 residues. Germline V lookup: CDR1 PRHDT, CDR2 FYEKMQ (reference sequence). CDR3 region: CASSLKYGRIGYNEQFF. CDR3 nucleotide sequence: TGTGCCAGCAGCTTAAAGTACGGGAGGATCGGCTACAATGAGCAGTTCTTC.

This chain links TRBV5-1 with TRBJ2-7, with TRBD2 matching 11 bases. J gave up 2 bases and V 3 bases, and 4 bases lay outside the gene matches. Germline V lookup: CDR1 SGHRS, CDR2 YFSETQ. This CDR3 region has 15 residues. This chain's CDR3 is CASSSILAGAYEQYF. The CDR3 DNA reads TGCGCCAGCAGCTCCATACTAGCGGGAGCCTACGAGCAGTACTTC.

This clone was detected only once. Different DNA sequences within this sample yield the same CDR3. The rearrangement joins TRBV5-6 to TRBJ1-3, with a possible D match to TRBD1 (5 bases). V gave up 5 bases and J gave up 2 bases, with 11 bases separating them. Per the germline V gene, CDR1 is SGHDT and CDR2 is YYEEEE. The CDR3 runs to 14 residues. This CDR3 reads CASSRPGPGNTIYF. In DNA, the CDR3 is TGTGCCAGCAGTCGTCCGGGGCCTGGAAACACCATATATTTT. Full variable domain (remainder filled in from reference TRBV5-6 and TRBJ1-3): DAGVTQSPTHLIKTRGQQVTLRCSPKSGHDTVSWYQQALGQGPQFIFQYYEEEERQRGNFPDRFSGHQFPNYSSELNVNALLLGDSALYLCASSRPGPGNTIYFGEGSWLTVV.

The chain carries TRBV9 and TRBJ2-1; TRBD1 agrees at 8 bases. J lost 9 bases, V lost 4 bases, and 15 bases had no gene match. Germline V gene lookup returns CDR1 SGDLS and CDR2 YYNGEE. The CDR3 loop spans 16 amino acids. CDR3 sequence: CASSPGGGAPPFEQFF. In DNA, the CDR3 is TGTGCCAGCAGCCCAGGGGGCGGAGCCCCCCCATTTGAGCAGTTCTTC.

This clone was recorded a few times. V gene TRBV11-2 combines with J gene TRBJ2-1; weak D call: TRBD1 (5 bases). Trimming pared 5 bases from V and 14 bases from J, leaving 25 bases between. CDR1 is SGHAT and CDR2 is FQNNGV in the germline V gene. The CDR3 has 15 residues. In nucleotides, the CDR3 is TGTGCCAGCAGCCAGACTGGGCAGGACACCTCGGATAAGTTCTTC. Its translation is CASSQTGQDTSDKFF.

The chain is built from TRBV4-1 and TRBJ2-7; 12 bases line up with TRBD2. The CDR3 contains 17 residues. Germline CDR1 and CDR2: MGHRA and YSYEKL. V trimming: 1 base; J trimming: 4 bases; junction bases outside the gene matches: 8. DNA of the CDR3: TGCGCCAGCAGCCAAGGGGTCGGACTAGCGGGGAAATACGAGCAGTACTTC. This codes for CASSQGVGLAGKYEQYF.

The chain couples TRBV6-6 to TRBJ1-2, with D unclear. Germline V gene sequence: CDR1 MNHNY, CDR2 SVGAGI (reference sequence). V shed 2 bases and J shed 5 bases, with 12 bases lying between them. The CDR3 runs to 14 residues. For the CDR3, the DNA is TGTGCCAGCAGTTACCAATCACCGGAGTATGGCTACACCTTC. Translation: CASSYQSPEYGYTF.

The rearrangement joins TRBV11-2 to TRBJ1-4; perhaps TRBD1 as D (6 bases). The germline V gene encodes CDR1 SGHAT and CDR2 FQNNGV. Deletions cut 0 bases from V and 1 base from J, with 15 bases between. There are 18 residues in the CDR3. The DNA for the CDR3 is TGTGCCAGCAGCTTAGATCACAGGGCGTCCAGAACTAATGAAAAACTGTTTTTT. Its protein is CASSLDHRASRTNEKLFF.

V usage is TRBV11-2 and J usage is TRBJ2-2; D is uncertain. With 4 bases removed from V and 1 base from J, the gap between germline ends came to 7 bases. Germline values: CDR1 SGHAT, CDR2 FQNNGV. The CDR3 runs to 14 residues. The CDR3 spells CASSSTVNTGELFF. In DNA, the CDR3 is TGTGCCAGCAGCTCAACGGTGAACACCGGGGAGCTGTTTTTT.

The table lists this clone with a few counts. The V and J genes are TRBV28 and TRBJ2-5; D possibly corresponds to TRBD1 (6 bases). This CDR3 spans 14 amino acids. Between the trimmed V and J ends, which lost 5 bases and 1 base, there was a span of 11 bases. The germline V gene encodes CDR1 MDHEN and CDR2 SYDVKM. The DNA for the CDR3 is TGTGCCAGCAGTCCCGGACAGTCCCAAGAGACCCAGTACTTC. It codes for CASSPGQSQETQYF.

Of note for this clone: The same CDR3 arises from other DNA sequences in this sample as well. The chain links TRBV11-2 to TRBJ2-2; TRBD1 matches at 9 bases. With 4 bases clipped from V and 4 bases from J, the junction kept 1 base outside the gene matches. The V gene's germline CDR1 is SGHAT and CDR2 FQNNGV. This CDR3 region has 14 residues. The CDR3, as DNA: TGTGCCAGCAGCTCACAGGGGGCCACCGGGGAGCTGTTTTTT. Translation: CASSSQGATGELFF.

Only one count was recorded for this clone. V and J are TRBV1 and TRBJ2-3; the tabulated D call, TRBD2, remains unverified against the DNA. TRBV1 is tagged as a pseudogene. The CDR3 contains 14 residues. CDR3 sequence reads: CTCWGGRGTDTQYF. DNA of the CDR3: TGCACCTGCTGGGGGGGGCGCGGCACAGATACGCAGTATTTT.

The chain joins TRBV5-8 to TRBJ2-3; D ambiguous. Between the trimmed V and J ends, which lost 0 bases and 7 bases, there was a span of 9 bases. CDR3 length: 13 amino acids. Germline-derived CDR1 and CDR2 are SGHTS and YDEGEE. The CDR3 nucleotides read TGTGCCAGCAGCTTGGAGTATGTGAATACGCAGTATTTT. Amino acid sequence: CASSLEYVNTQYF.

The V gene is TRBV27, the J gene TRBJ2-7, with D perhaps TRBD2 (5 bases). Between the trimmed V and J ends, which lost 5 bases and 0 bases, there was a span of 17 bases. Germline loops: CDR1 MNHEY, CDR2 SMNVEV (reference sequence). The CDR3 is 16 amino acids. The chain's CDR3 is CASSRKAPGSSYEQYF. The CDR3 region has the DNA TGTGCCAGCAGTCGAAAGGCGCCTGGGAGCTCCTACGAGCAGTACTTC.

The rearrangement uses TRBV4-1 and TRBJ1-5; unclear D gene. Germline values: CDR1 MGHRA, CDR2 YSYEKL. The V end lost 2 bases, the J end lost 0 bases, and 17 bases lay between the germline ends. The CDR3 sequence is 18 residues long. The CDR3 spells CASSQRGLDGYSNQPQHF. As DNA, the CDR3 is TGCGCCAGCAGCCAACGAGGACTCGACGGGTATAGCAATCAGCCCCAGCATTTT.

This chain uses TRBV28 with TRBJ2-2; TRBD2 matches 11 bases. This CDR3 has 14 residues. Germline CDR1 reads MDHEN; CDR2 reads SYDVKM. V was clipped by 8 bases and J by 5 bases; unmatched bases: 4. CDR3 sequence (DNA): TGTGCCAGCGTACTAGCGGGAGTTACCGGGGAGCTGTTTTTT. Residues: CASVLAGVTGELFF.

This clone has more than one count but fewer than ten. CDR3: CASSRQGGELFF. In DNA, the CDR3 is TGCGCCAGCAGCCGACAGGGCGGGGAGCTGTTTTTT. The chain is built from TRBV5-1 and TRBJ2-2; 7 positions match TRBD1. Germline CDR1 is SGHRS and CDR2 is YFSETQ. This CDR3 spans 12 amino acids. The junction had 1 base not matched to a gene; V was cut back by 4 bases and J by 7 bases.

J is TRBJ1-5 and V is TRBV19; TRBD1 might be the D (5 bases). Trimming removed 4 bases from V and 5 bases from J, with 18 bases in between. The germline V gene encodes CDR1 LNHDA and CDR2 SQIVND (reference sequence). There are 16 residues in the CDR3. CDR3 in DNA: TGTGCCAGTAGTAAGGAGACCGGGACGGATGATCAGCCCCAGCATTTT. This encodes CASSKETGTDDQPQHF.

V usage is TRBV2 and J usage is TRBJ2-1, with D tentatively TRBD1 (5 bases). V gave up 4 bases and J gave up 4 bases, with 14 bases separating them. Germline lookup yields CDR1 SNHLY and CDR2 FYNNEI. CDR3 size: 15 residues. The CDR3 nucleotides read TGTGCCAGCAGTGCCGCTCTTGGGGCTTACAATGAGCAGTTCTTC. As protein: CASSAALGAYNEQFF.

This clone was counted only a few times. The rearrangement links TRBV10-2 to TRBJ1-1; TRBD1 aligns across 9 bases. CDR3 length equals 15 residues. Germline CDR1 WSHSY, CDR2 SAAADI. The V segment lost 3 bases and the J segment 1 base; nucleotides outside the gene matches: 3. CDR3 coding DNA: TGCGCCAGCAGTGACCGGACAGGGGCGAACACTGAAGCTTTCTTT. Translating gives CASSDRTGANTEAFF.

This clone was picked up one time. The chain combines TRBV28 with TRBJ1-6; 11 nucleotides align to TRBD1. The germline gives CDR1 MDHEN, CDR2 SYDVKM. The CDR3 has 13 residues. V shed 10 bases, J shed 9 bases, and the junction held 5 bases outside the gene matches. The chain's CDR3 is CATRTGGSSPLHF. CDR3 nucleotide sequence: TGTGCCACCCGGACAGGGGGCAGTTCACCCCTCCACTTT.

V and J are TRBV9 and TRBJ2-1; D is unresolved. The CDR3 is 13 amino acids. Germline V lookup: CDR1 SGDLS, CDR2 YYNGEE. Trimming took off 3 bases at V and 8 bases at J, with 12 bases between the two ends. The CDR3 reads CASSGPPYHEQFF. The CDR3, as DNA: TGTGCCAGCAGCGGGCCCCCGTACCATGAGCAGTTCTTC.

V is TRBV5-1 and J is TRBJ2-5; 8 bases map to TRBD2. The CDR3 sequence is 15 residues long. Germline values: CDR1 SGHRS, CDR2 YFSETQ. V shed 7 bases, J shed 0 bases, and the junction held 8 bases outside the gene matches. The CDR3 here is CASFSGAGHQETQYF. The CDR3 coding sequence is TGCGCCAGCTTTAGCGGGGCCGGCCACCAAGAGACCCAGTACTTC.